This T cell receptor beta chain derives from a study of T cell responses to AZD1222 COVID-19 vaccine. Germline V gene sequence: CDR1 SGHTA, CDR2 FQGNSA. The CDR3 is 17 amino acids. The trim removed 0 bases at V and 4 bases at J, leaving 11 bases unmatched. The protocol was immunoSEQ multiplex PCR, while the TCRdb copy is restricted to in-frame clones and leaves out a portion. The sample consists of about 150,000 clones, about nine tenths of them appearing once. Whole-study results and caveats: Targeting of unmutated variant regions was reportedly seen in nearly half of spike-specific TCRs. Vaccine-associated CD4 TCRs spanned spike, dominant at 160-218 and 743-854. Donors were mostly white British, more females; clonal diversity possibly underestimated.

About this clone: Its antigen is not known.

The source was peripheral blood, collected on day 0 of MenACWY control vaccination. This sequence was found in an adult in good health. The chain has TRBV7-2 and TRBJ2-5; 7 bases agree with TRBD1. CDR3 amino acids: CASSLASGGGVRETQYF. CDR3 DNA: TGTGCCAGCAGCTTAGCTTCAGGGGGTGGGGTAAGAGAGACCCAGTACTTC.